These 22 T cell receptor beta chains were sequenced from one sample in a study of blood T cells in healthy people across ages. A J-beta primer mix and a sample-barcoded 5' primer were used in a second PCR of about 6 to 12 cycles. TCRdb reprocessed the 5' RACE reads with MiXCR, giving one entry per CDR3 protein. Here the sample spans fewer than 1,000,000 distinct CDR3 sequences, 40% to 50% being singletons. Sequencing used blood. These receptors all stem from a man between 60 and 70 years old in good health.

J is TRBJ1-5 and V is TRBV18; D remains unclear. CDR1 KGHSH and CDR2 LQKENI come from the germline V gene. The CDR3 contains 13 residues. Trimming cost V 6 bases and J 3 bases, with 9 bases left between them. The CDR3 loop reads CASSHLDNQPQHF. The CDR3 region has the DNA TGTGCCAGCTCCCACCTTGACAATCAGCCCCAGCATTTT.

This clonotype was observed a handful of times. The chain joins TRBV12-3 or TRBV12-4 to TRBJ2-5; D may be TRBD2 (6 bases). The CDR3 length is 15 residues. The ends were cut back, 3 bases at V and 1 base at J, with 12 bases in the middle. Written as DNA, the CDR3 is TGTGCCAGCAGTTTCTGGCGGGGCTCCCAAGAGACCCAGTACTTC. Amino acid sequence: CASSFWRGSQETQYF.

V and J are TRBV5-1 and TRBJ2-5; the D gene is possibly TRBD1 (8 bases). In germline, CDR1 is SGHRS, CDR2 YFSETQ. Between the trimmed V and J ends, which lost 0 bases and 11 bases, there was a span of 23 bases. This CDR3 is built from 16 residues. CDR3 region: CASSLVTGGQGDGQYF. CDR3 sequence (DNA): TGCGCCAGCAGCTTGGTAACGGGAGGACAGGGTGACGGGCAGTACTTC.

The chain is built from TRBV19 and TRBJ2-5; the match to TRBD1 covers 9 bases. CDR3 length: 15 amino acids. V dropped 8 bases and J dropped 1; count of bases not matched to a gene: 8. In germline, CDR1 is LNHDA, CDR2 SQIVND (reference sequence). The CDR3 DNA follows: TGTGCCAGTGGATCGACAGGGGGTGGCCAAGAGACCCAGTACTTC. It yields the protein CASGSTGGGQETQYF.

V usage is TRBV7-6 and J usage is TRBJ2-1; no reliable D call. This CDR3 region has 13 residues. Germline V gene lookup returns CDR1 SGHVS and CDR2 FNYEAQ. The V end lost 5 bases, the J end lost 4 bases, and 9 bases lay between the germline ends. The DNA for the CDR3 is TGTGCCAGCAGCACCGCGCAGTACAATGAGCAGTTCTTC. Translated, it gives CASSTAQYNEQFF.

The V call is TRBV11-2, the J call TRBJ2-5, with D possibly TRBD2 on 6 matching bases. Germline CDR1 reads SGHAT; CDR2 reads FQNNGV. The CDR3 is 14 residues long. Trimming removed 4 bases at V and 5 bases at J, with 14 bases between. Written as DNA, the CDR3 is TGTGCCAGCAGCTCGGGACCTGCGGGGGAGACCCAGTACTTC. Its protein product is CASSSGPAGETQYF.

This clonotype was counted many times. The chain carries TRBV21-1 and TRBJ2-7; TRBD1, the table's D call, was not compared with the DNA. TRBV21-1 is shown as a pseudogene. The CDR3 covers 16 residues. CDR3 nucleotide sequence: TGTGCCAGCAGCTCACGAAGACAGGGGGTGATCTACGAGCAGTACTTC. Translated: CASSSRRQGVIYEQYF.

The chain couples TRBV6-5 to TRBJ2-3; perhaps TRBD2 as D (6 bases). The CDR3 length is 12 residues. Germline V lookup: CDR1 MNHEY, CDR2 SVGAGI. V was shortened by 7 bases and J by 4 bases, with 9 bases between the two germline ends. The CDR3 reads CASKTSSDTQYF. The CDR3 DNA reads as TGTGCCAGCAAGACTAGTTCAGATACGCAGTATTTT.

This chain joins TRBV4-1 and TRBJ2-7; D is undetermined. CDR3 length: 11 residues. From germline, CDR1 is MGHRA and CDR2 YSYEKL. V dropped 3 bases and J dropped 5 bases, with 5 bases sitting between them. The DNA of the CDR3 is TGCGCCAGCAGCCACCAAAACGAGCAGTACTTC. The encoded protein is CASSHQNEQYF.

The rearrangement uses TRBV5-1 and TRBJ1-2; a possible D gene is TRBD1 (6 bases). The V and J ends lost 4 bases and 4 bases respectively, with 17 bases between them. The CDR3 has 15 residues. Germline lookup yields CDR1 SGHRS and CDR2 YFSETQ. The CDR3 loop reads CASSAGQGVIYGYTF. The CDR3 DNA sequence: TGCGCCAGCAGCGCGGGACAAGGGGTAATCTATGGCTACACCTTC.

The table lists this clonotype with a few counts. The V and J genes are TRBV7-2 and TRBJ2-5, with 8 bases lining up with TRBD2. With V trimmed by 1 base and J by 3 bases, 4 bases remained unmatched. The CDR3 has 15 amino acids. The germline V gene has CDR1 SGHTA and CDR2 FQGNSA. The DNA for the CDR3 is TGTGCCAGCAGCTTAGGAGTTAGCGGGGAAGAGACCCAGTACTTC. It is translated as CASSLGVSGEETQYF.

To note about this clonotype: Being one base from a much bigger clone, this may be a read error. J is TRBJ1-2 and V is TRBV6-6, with D maybe TRBD1 (6 bases). Germline CDR1 is MNHNY and CDR2 is SVGAGI (reference sequence). This CDR3 is 13 amino acids long. The CDR3 DNA reads TGTGCCGGCAGTCCCTCGACAGGTTATGGCTACACCTTC. It encodes CAGSPSTGYGYTF.

The chain is built from TRBV2 and TRBJ2-1, with D possibly being TRBD1 (5 bases). The V and J ends lost 4 bases and 14 bases respectively, with 12 bases between them. In germline, CDR1 is SNHLY, CDR2 FYNNEI. This CDR3 spans 11 amino acids. CDR3 sequence reads: CASSVRRAKFF. The CDR3 DNA reads as TGTGCCAGCAGTGTACGCAGGGCCAAGTTCTTC.

This chain links TRBV5-6 with TRBJ2-3; 9 bases line up with TRBD1. This CDR3 has 18 amino acids. J lost 2 bases, V lost 1 base, and 11 bases had no gene match. Germline CDR1 reads SGHDT; CDR2 reads YYEEEE. Written as DNA, the CDR3 is TGTGCCAGCAGCTTGCGACAGGGGGGACCTCAATACACAGATACGCAGTATTTT. This gives the protein CASSLRQGGPQYTDTQYF.

This clonotype was picked up one time. V is TRBV7-2 and J is TRBJ2-5; 8 bases fit TRBD2. Looked up from germline, CDR1 is SGHTA and CDR2 is FQGNSA. V was clipped by 6 bases and J by 3 bases; unmatched bases: 6. The CDR3 consists of 14 residues. The CDR3 DNA follows: TGTGCCAGCAGGCATACTAGCGGAAAAGAGACCCAGTACTTC. The encoded protein is CASRHTSGKETQYF.

The rearrangement joins TRBV7-2 to TRBJ2-1; D may correspond to TRBD1 or TRBD2 (5 bases each). CDR1 SGHTA and CDR2 FQGNSA come from the germline V gene. Deletions cut 5 bases from V and 8 bases from J, with 16 bases between. The CDR3 consists of 14 residues. The CDR3 spells CASSPILGTDEQFF. In DNA, the CDR3 is TGTGCCAGCAGCCCCATCTTGGGGACGGATGAGCAGTTCTTC.

The chain links TRBV6-5 to TRBJ2-7; TRBD2 matches 10 bases. The end of the DNA fits TRBJ2-5 better, so the J call may be wrong. CDR3 length: 17 amino acids. Germline V gives CDR1 MNHEY, CDR2 SVGAGI. CDR3 sequence (DNA): TGTGCCAGCAGTCTCACTCGTCCTAGCGGGGGTGGAGAGACCCAGTACTTC. This sequence encodes CASSLTRPSGGGETQYF.

The J gene is TRBJ2-7, the V gene TRBV20-1, with D perhaps matching TRBD2 (5 bases). This CDR3 region has 16 residues. V lost 1 base and J 6 bases, leaving 22 bases between the germline ends. Per germline, CDR1 DFQATT and CDR2 SNEGSKA (reference sequence). The CDR3 reads CSARGGQVLTSVEQYF. The DNA of the CDR3 is TGCAGTGCTAGAGGAGGGCAGGTTCTGACCTCCGTCGAGCAGTACTTC.

This clonotype has more than one count but fewer than ten. The chain couples TRBV11-2 to TRBJ2-3; TRBD2 matches 8 bases. With V trimmed by 5 bases and J by 5 bases, 12 bases remained unmatched. CDR1 is SGHAT, CDR2 FQNNGV, per germline. The CDR3 covers 16 residues. CDR3 coding DNA: TGTGCCAGCAGCAGCTCTTTTCGGGGGGGGATAGATACGCAGTATTTT. It is translated as CASSSSFRGGIDTQYF. Supplemented by reference TRBV11-2 and TRBJ2-3, the full variable domain reads EAGVAQSPRYKIIEKRQSVAFWCNPISGHATLYWYQQILGQGPKLLIQFQNNGVVDDSQLPKDRFSAERLKGVDSTLKIQPAKLEDSAVYLCASSSSFRGGIDTQYFGPGTRLTVL.

On this clonotype itself: The junction shows a germline mismatch at one end, possibly a read error. V usage is TRBV9 and J usage is TRBJ2-7; no firm D call. This CDR3 has 14 amino acids. The germline V gene has CDR1 SGDLS and CDR2 YYNGEE. This CDR3 is CASSVTDTTYERYF. For the CDR3, the DNA is TGTGCCAGCAGCGTCACCGACACCACCTACGAGCGGTACTTC. Complete variable domain (other parts from reference TRBV9 and TRBJ2-7): DSGVTQTPKHLITATGQRVTLRCSPRSGDLSVYWYQQSLDQGLQFLIQYYNGEERAKGNILERFSAQQFPDLHSELNLSSLELGDSALYFCASSVTDTTYERYFGPGTRLTVT.

The rearrangement links TRBV6-1 to TRBJ1-6, with D perhaps TRBD1 (5 bases). The CDR3 length is 14 residues. Germline V gives CDR1 MNHNS, CDR2 SASEGT. V lost 8 bases, J lost 14 bases, and 22 bases lay in between. The CDR3 DNA follows: TGTGCCAGCGGTATAGGGACCTTAAACTCAGCCCTCCACTTT. Translating it yields CASGIGTLNSALHF.

This clonotype was observed a few times. The gene calls are TRBV14 and TRBJ2-1; TRBD2 matches at 13 bases. The end of the DNA is better explained by TRBJ2-7, so the J call may be wrong. The CDR3 contains 21 residues. Germline V lookup: CDR1 SGHDN, CDR2 FVKESK. CDR3 nucleotide sequence: TGTGCCAGCAGCCAGAGATATTCCGGGACTAGCGGGACTTTATCCTACAATGAGCAGTACTTC. Protein product: CASSQRYSGTSGTLSYNEQYF.